Included here is one T cell receptor (beta chain) sequence, with context. This clone has a handful of counts. Its antigen is still unknown. No base qualities exist here, and no much larger clone lies one base off it. This entry is derived from a study of blood T cell repertoires in COVID-19 (dated by TCRdb to the early 2020s). Broadly, across the study: Collaborator samples came from the United States, Italy and Spain and covered acute and convalescent phases of COVID-19. Where available, HLA class I and class II types were taken from metadata supplied by the sample provider and were not determined by assay-based typing. A freely available public database, intended as a resource for researchers studying the immune response to SARS-CoV-2, is where the repertoires were released. The dataset comprised deeply sampled blood TCRbeta repertoires from subjects exposed to, actively infected with, or recovered from COVID-19. The samples were drawn from two sources: the first 160 participants of the ongoing ImmuneRACE study, and 1,000 to 1,500 subjects contributed by 6 global collaborators. Nearly every sample came with metadata listing a de-identified subject ID, COVID-19 status, age in years and sex. The material from the prospective study consisted of cDNA or gDNA derived from T cells, B-cell-depleted T cells, or PBMCs. Paper-wide results and their limitations: The quantity of clinical and demographic metadata differed by source and by participant and was supplied without curation.

Participants in the prospective study were enrolled through a virtual design, were aged 18 to 89 years, and lived in about 25 United States geographic areas. Cohort assignment in the prospective study relied on participant-reported clinical history from a screening survey and a study questionnaire. Exposed participants had been in contact, within 2 weeks of entering the study, with a person who had a PCR-confirmed or clinician-diagnosed case of COVID-19. In the prospective study, whole blood, serum and a nasopharyngeal or oropharyngeal swab were collected from each participant by mobile phlebotomists. Additional blood draws and questionnaires over an approximately two-month period could optionally be provided by prospective study participants. Before DNA extraction, blood samples from the prospective study were shipped at room temperature or frozen. TCRbeta CDR3 regions were amplified from genomic DNA by means of the immunoSEQ Assay, a bias-controlled multiplex PCR. The authors processed their data as follows. Within the assay, amplification of reference gene primers was used to estimate how many nucleated cells each sample contained. To quantify the absolute abundance of each unique TCRbeta CDR3 rearrangement, sequence reads were collapsed and filtered. For each sample, productive Simpson clonality was calculated as the square root of Simpson's diversity index across productive rearrangements. TCRdb holds this immuneACCESS table with in-frame rearrangements only. Some clones are missing; in checked studies, unresolved V genes explain under half, and the rest has no known cause. The DNA was the basis for D and trimming; V, J and clone size are from that table. The sample table shows approximately 300,000 clones, and less than 85% are seen once. The top ten constitute under 2% of the sample.

The specimen sequenced was PBMCs or T cells enriched from blood (not recorded which). The TCR was taken from a woman in her thirties who had been exposed to COVID-19.

The CDR3 amino acid sequence is: CACRDRGHTEAFF. In nucleotide form, the sequence is TGTGCCTGCCGGGACAGGGGGCACACTGAAGCTTTCTTT. Recombination joined TRBV6-5 with TRBJ1-1; TRBD1 agrees with 12 junctional bases. Compared with germline, V lacks 11 bases and J lacks 3 bases; bases without a gene match: 4. CDR1 MNHEY and CDR2 SVGAGI were looked up in the germline V gene. The CDR3, from cysteine to phenylalanine, totals 13 residues. Of all the DNA, just the CDR3 is kept, 39 bases in frame from base 1.